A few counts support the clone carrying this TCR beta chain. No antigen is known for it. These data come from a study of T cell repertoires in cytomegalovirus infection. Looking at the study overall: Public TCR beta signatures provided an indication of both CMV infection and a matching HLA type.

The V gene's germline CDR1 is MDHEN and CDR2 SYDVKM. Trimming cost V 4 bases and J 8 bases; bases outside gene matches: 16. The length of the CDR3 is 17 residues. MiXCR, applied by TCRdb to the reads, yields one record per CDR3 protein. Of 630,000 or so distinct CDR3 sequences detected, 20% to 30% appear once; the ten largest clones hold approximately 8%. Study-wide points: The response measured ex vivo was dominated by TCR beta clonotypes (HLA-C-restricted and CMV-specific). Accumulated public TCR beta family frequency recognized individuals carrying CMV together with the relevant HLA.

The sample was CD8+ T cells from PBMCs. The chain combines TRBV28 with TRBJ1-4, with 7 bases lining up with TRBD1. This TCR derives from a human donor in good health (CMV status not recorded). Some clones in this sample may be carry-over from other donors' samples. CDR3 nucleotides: TGTGCCAGCAGTTCCCTGGACAGGATTAGACTTGACGAAAAACTGTTTTTT. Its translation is CASSSLDRIRLDEKLFF. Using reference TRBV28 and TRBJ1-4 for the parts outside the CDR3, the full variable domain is DVKVTQSSRYLVKRTGEKVFLECVQDMDHENMFWYRQDPGLGLRLIYFSYDVKMKEKGDIPEGYSVSREKKERFSLILESASTNQTSMYLCASSSLDRIRLDEKLFFGSGTQLSVL.